This TCR beta chain was retrieved from a study of CD8 T cells in ankylosing spondylitis. This clonotype was detected only a few times. Its antigen remains unidentified. Deletions cut 5 bases from V and 1 base from J, with 8 bases between. CDR3 length: 13 residues. CDR1 and CDR2 from the germline V gene are SGHVS and FNYEAQ. Libraries for TCR beta were made by quantitative 5'-RACE with molecular barcodes. TCRdb called the 5' RACE reads again in MiXCR, with one record for every CDR3 protein. The sample yields roughly 280,000 distinct CDR3 sequences, 20% seen once. Study results and limitations: Reportedly, disease-linked clones are significantly enriched in ankylosing spondylitis patients' matched synovial fluid.

Sequencing was performed on blood, either unsorted or a sorted T cell fraction (not recorded which). J is TRBJ2-5 and V is TRBV7-6; D not certain. The TCR comes from a male donor with ankylosing spondylitis or in good health (not recorded which). CDR3 DNA: TGTGCCAGCAGCGTCTGGGCCCAAGAGACCCAGTACTTC. It is translated as CASSVWAQETQYF.